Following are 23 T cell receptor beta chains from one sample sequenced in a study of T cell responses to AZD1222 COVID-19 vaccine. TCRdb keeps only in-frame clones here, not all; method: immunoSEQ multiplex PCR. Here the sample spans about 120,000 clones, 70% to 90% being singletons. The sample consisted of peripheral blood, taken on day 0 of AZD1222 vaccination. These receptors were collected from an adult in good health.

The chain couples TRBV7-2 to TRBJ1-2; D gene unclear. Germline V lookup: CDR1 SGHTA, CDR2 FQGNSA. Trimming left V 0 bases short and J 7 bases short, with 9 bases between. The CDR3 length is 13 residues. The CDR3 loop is CASSLARVRGYTF. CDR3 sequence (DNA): TGTGCCAGCAGCTTAGCGCGGGTGCGTGGCTACACCTTC. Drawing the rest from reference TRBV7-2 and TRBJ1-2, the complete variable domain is GAGVSQSPSNKVTEKGKDVELRCDPISGHTALYWYRQSLGQGLEFLIYFQGNSAPDKSGLPSDRFSAERTGGSVSTLTIQRTQQEDSAVYLCASSLARVRGYTFGSGTRLTVV.

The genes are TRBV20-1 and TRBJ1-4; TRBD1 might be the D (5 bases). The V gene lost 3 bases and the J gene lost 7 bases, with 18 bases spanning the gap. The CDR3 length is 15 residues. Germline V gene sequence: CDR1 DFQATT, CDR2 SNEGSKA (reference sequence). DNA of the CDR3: TGCAGTGCTAGTGGGGTCGGGGGTGCTGTTGAAAAACTGTTTTTT. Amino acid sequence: CSASGVGGAVEKLFF.

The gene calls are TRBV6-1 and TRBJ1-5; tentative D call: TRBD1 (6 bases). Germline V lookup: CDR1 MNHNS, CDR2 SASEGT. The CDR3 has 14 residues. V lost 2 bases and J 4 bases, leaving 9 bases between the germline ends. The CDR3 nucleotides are TGTGCCAGCAGTGAACAGGGGTCAAATCAGCCCCAGCATTTT. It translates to CASSEQGSNQPQHF.

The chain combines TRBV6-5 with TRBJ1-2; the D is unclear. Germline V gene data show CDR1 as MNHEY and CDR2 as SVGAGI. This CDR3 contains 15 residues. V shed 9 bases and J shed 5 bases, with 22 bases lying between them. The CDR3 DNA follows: TGTGCCAGTGGAGAGGCTATACAGAGAAGATATGGCTACACCTTC. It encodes CASGEAIQRRYGYTF.

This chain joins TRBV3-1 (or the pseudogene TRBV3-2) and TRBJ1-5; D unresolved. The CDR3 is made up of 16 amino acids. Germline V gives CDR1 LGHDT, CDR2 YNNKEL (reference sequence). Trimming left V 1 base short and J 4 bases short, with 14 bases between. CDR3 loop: CASSQGTGRWNQPQHF. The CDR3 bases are TGTGCCAGCAGCCAAGGAACCGGGAGATGGAATCAGCCCCAGCATTTT.

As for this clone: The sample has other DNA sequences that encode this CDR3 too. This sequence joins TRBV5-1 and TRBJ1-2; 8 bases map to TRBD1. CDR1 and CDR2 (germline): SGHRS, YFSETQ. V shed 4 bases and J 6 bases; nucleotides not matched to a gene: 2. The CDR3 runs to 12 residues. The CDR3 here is CASSPGGHGYTF. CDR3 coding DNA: TGCGCCAGCAGCCCAGGGGGCCATGGCTACACCTTC.

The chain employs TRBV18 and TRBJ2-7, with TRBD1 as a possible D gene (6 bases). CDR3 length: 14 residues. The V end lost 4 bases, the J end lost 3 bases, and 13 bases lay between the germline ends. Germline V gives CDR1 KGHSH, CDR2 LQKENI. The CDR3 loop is CASSRVRGGYEQYF. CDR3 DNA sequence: TGTGCCAGCTCACGCGTCAGGGGCGGCTACGAGCAGTACTTC.

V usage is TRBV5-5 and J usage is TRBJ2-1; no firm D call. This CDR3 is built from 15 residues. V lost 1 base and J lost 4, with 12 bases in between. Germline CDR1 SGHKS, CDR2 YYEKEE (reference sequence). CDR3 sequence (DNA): TGTGCCAGCAGCTTGTCTTCGGAATCTTACAATGAGCAGTTCTTC. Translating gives CASSLSSESYNEQFF.

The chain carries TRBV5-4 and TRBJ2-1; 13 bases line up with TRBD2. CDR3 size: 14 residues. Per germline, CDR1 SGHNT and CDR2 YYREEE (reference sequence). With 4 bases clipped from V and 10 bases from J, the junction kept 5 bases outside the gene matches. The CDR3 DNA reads TGTGCCAGCAGCCCGGGACTAGCGGGACGGGAGCAGTTCTTC. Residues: CASSPGLAGREQFF.

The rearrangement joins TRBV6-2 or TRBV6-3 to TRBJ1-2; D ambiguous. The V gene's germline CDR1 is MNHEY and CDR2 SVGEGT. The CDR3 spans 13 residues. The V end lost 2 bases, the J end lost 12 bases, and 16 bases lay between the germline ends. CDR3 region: CASSYIPVWENTF. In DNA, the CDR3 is TGTGCCAGCAGTTACATTCCGGTCTGGGAAAACACCTTC.

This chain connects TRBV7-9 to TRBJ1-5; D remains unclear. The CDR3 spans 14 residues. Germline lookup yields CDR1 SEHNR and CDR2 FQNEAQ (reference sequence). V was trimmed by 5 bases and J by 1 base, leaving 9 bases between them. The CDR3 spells CASSGNTSNQPQHF. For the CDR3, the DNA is TGTGCCAGCAGCGGTAATACGAGCAATCAGCCCCAGCATTTT.

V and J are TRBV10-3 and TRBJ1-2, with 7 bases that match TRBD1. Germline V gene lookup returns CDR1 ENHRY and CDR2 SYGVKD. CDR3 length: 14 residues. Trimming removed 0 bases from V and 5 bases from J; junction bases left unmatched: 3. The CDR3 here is CAISESPRGYGYTF. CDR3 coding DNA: TGTGCCATCAGTGAGTCCCCCAGGGGGTATGGCTACACCTTC.

The CDR3 nucleotides read TGTGCCAGCAGTGGACTAGCGGGGGATACGCAGTATTTT. It codes for CASSGLAGDTQYF. This chain connects TRBV2 to TRBJ2-3, with 11 bases that match TRBD2. The CDR3 has 13 amino acids. J lost 6 bases, V lost 4 bases, and 0 bases had no gene match. From germline, CDR1 is SNHLY and CDR2 FYNNEI.

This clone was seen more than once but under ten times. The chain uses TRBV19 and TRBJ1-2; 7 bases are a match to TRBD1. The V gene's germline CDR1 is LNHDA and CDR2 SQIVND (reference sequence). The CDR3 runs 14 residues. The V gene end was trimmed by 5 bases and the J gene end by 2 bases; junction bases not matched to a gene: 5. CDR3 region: CASSQPQGNYGYTF. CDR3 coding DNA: TGTGCCAGTAGTCAACCACAGGGGAACTATGGCTACACCTTC.

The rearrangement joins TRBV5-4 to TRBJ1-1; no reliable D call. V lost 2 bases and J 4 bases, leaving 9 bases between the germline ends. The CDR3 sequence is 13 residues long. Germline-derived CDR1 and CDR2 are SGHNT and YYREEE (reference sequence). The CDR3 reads CASSLAGFTEAFF. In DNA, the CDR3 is TGTGCCAGCAGCTTAGCGGGTTTCACTGAAGCTTTCTTT.

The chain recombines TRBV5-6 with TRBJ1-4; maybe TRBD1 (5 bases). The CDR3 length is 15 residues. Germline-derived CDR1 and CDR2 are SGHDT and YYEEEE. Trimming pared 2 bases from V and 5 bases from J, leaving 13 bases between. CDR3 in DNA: TGTGCCAGCAGCTTCGGGGGGACTATCAATGAAAAACTGTTTTTT. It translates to CASSFGGTINEKLFF.

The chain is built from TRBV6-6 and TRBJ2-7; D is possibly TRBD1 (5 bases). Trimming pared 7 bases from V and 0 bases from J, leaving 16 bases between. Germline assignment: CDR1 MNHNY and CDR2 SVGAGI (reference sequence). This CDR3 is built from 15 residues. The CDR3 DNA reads TGTGCCAGCATAGGGGTGGCAACGAGCTCCTACGAGCAGTACTTC. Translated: CASIGVATSSYEQYF.

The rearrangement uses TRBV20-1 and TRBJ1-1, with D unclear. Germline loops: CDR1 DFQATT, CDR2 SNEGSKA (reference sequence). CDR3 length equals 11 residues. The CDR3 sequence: CILRTPDEAFF. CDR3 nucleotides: TGCATCCTCCGGACCCCGGATGAGGCTTTCTTT.

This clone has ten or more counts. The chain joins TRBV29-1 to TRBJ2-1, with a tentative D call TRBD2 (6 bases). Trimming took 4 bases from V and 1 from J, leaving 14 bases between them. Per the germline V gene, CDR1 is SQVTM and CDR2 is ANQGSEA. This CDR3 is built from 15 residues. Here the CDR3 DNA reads TGCAGCGTTGTATTGGGGGACTTTTCCTACAATGAGCAGTTCTTC. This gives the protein CSVVLGDFSYNEQFF.

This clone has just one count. The CDR3 spells CASSFSPGQVSTDTQYF. For the CDR3, the DNA is TGCGCCAGCAGCTTTAGTCCCGGTCAGGTTAGCACAGATACGCAGTATTTT. This chain uses TRBV5-1 with TRBJ2-3; unclear D gene. The ends were cut back, 2 bases at V and 0 bases at J, with 16 bases in the middle. CDR1 and CDR2 (germline): SGHRS, YFSETQ. This CDR3 contains 17 residues.

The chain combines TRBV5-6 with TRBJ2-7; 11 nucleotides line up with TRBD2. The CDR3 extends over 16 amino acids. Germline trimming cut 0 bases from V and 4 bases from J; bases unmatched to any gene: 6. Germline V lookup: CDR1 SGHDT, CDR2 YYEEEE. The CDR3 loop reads CASSLGSGGALYEQYF. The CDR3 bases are TGTGCCAGCAGCTTGGGTAGCGGGGGGGCCTTGTACGAGCAGTACTTC.

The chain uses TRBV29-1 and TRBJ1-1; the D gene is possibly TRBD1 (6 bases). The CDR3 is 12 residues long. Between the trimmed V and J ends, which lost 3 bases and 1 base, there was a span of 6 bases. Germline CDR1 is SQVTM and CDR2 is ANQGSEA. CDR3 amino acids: CSVEGQNTEAFF. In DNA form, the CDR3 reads TGCAGCGTTGAGGGACAGAACACTGAAGCTTTCTTT.

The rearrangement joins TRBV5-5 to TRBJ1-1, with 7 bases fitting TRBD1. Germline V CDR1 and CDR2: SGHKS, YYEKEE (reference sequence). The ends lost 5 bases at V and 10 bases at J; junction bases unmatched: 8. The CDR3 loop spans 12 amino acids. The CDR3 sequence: CASSKTGAGAFF. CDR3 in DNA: TGTGCCAGCAGTAAAACAGGGGCAGGAGCTTTCTTT.